These 4 T cell receptor beta chains were all obtained from the same sample, sequenced in a study of blood T cell repertoires in COVID-19. Produced via immunoSEQ multiplex PCR; TCRdb's table is partial and in-frame only. The data hold about 280,000 clones, with around 84% observed a single time. Sequenced material: PBMCs or T cells enriched from blood (not recorded which). The receptors derive from a man aged 35 to 55 who had been exposed to COVID-19.

The chain carries TRBV24-1 and TRBJ2-1; 9 bases map to TRBD2. Unmatched junction bases numbered 11, after V lost 10 bases and J lost 2 bases. Germline V gene lookup returns CDR1 KGHDR and CDR2 SFDVKD. The CDR3 spans 16 residues. The CDR3: CATAGTSMRPYNEQFF. The CDR3 DNA sequence: TGTGCCACTGCCGGGACTAGCATGAGGCCCTACAATGAGCAGTTCTTC.

This clone has more than one count but fewer than ten. The rearrangement joins TRBV18 to TRBJ2-5; D call uncertain. Germline CDR1 KGHSH, CDR2 LQKENI. There are 14 residues in the CDR3. V lost 5 bases and J 5 bases, leaving 15 bases between the germline ends. In nucleotides, the CDR3 is TGTGCCAGCTCATCGGGTATAGTAGGTGAGACCCAGTACTTC. Protein product: CASSSGIVGETQYF.

This rearrangement joins TRBV5-1 to TRBJ1-2; the D is unclear. Trimming cost V 1 base and J 0 bases, with 4 bases left between them. This CDR3 is built from 13 residues. The germline V gene has CDR1 SGHRS and CDR2 YFSETQ. CDR3 sequence (DNA): TGCGCCAGCAGCTTGCAGACTAACTATGGCTACACCTTC. It specifies CASSLQTNYGYTF.

The V gene is TRBV2, the J gene TRBJ2-5, with 11 bases identical to TRBD2. There are 14 residues in the CDR3. The V gene's germline CDR1 is SNHLY and CDR2 FYNNEI. The trim removed 10 bases at V and 4 bases at J, leaving 8 bases unmatched. The CDR3 region is CATELAGVGETQYF. In DNA, the CDR3 is TGTGCCACTGAACTAGCGGGAGTAGGAGAGACCCAGTACTTC.